Below, 12 T cell receptor beta chains from the same sample are listed, as sequenced in a study of early T cells in non-severe SARS-CoV-2 infection. TCRdb used MiXCR to reprocess the 5' RACE reads, holding one entry per CDR3 protein. There are around 64,000 distinct CDR3 sequences in the sample; over 9.5% occur only once, and 5.7% lies in the top ten. Specimen: whole blood, collected at baseline. These receptors were taken from an adult who was a healthcare worker with PCR-confirmed SARS-CoV-2 infection or an uninfected control (not recorded which).

This clonotype was recorded at least ten times. CDR3 region: CASGLGTRSNQPQHF. In DNA, the CDR3 is TGTGCTAGTGGCCTGGGGACACGGAGCAATCAGCCCCAGCATTTT. This chain uses TRBV12-5 with TRBJ1-5; D is perhaps TRBD1 (6 bases). CDR1 LGHNT and CDR2 FRNRAP come from the germline V gene. Trimming left V 6 bases short and J 1 base short, with 13 bases between. CDR3 size: 15 residues. Combining the CDR3 with reference TRBV12-5 and TRBJ1-5 gives the whole variable domain DARVTQTPRHKVTEMGQEVTMRCQPILGHNTVFWYRQTMMQGLELLAYFRNRAPLDDSGMPKDRFSAEMPDATLATLKIQPSEPRDSAVYFCASGLGTRSNQPQHFGDGTRLSIL.

The rearrangement links TRBV2 to TRBJ2-3, with D possibly TRBD1 on 5 matching bases. V was pared by 6 bases and J by 1 base, with 11 bases between. Germline values: CDR1 SNHLY, CDR2 FYNNEI. The CDR3 spans 14 residues. CDR3 sequence (DNA): TGTGCCAGCAGCAAGACCAGGGGCACAGATACGCAGTATTTT. Encoded protein: CASSKTRGTDTQYF.

There are many counts of this clonotype. The CDR3 nucleotides are TGTGCCGGGGGACTAGCGGGAGACACCGGGGAGCTGTTTTTT. Amino acid sequence: CAGGLAGDTGELFF. The V gene is TRBV30, the J gene TRBJ2-2; 14 bases match TRBD2. Trimming at V came to 8 bases and at J to 3 bases, leaving 2 bases not matched to a gene. Per germline, CDR1 GTSNPN and CDR2 SVGIG (reference sequence). The CDR3 is made up of 14 amino acids.

In this sample, this clonotype turned up a few times. Written as DNA, the CDR3 is TGTGCCAGCAGCCTCCAAGAGGACTATGGCTACACCTTC. Translation: CASSLQEDYGYTF. The chain recombines TRBV12-3 or TRBV12-4 with TRBJ1-2; D is unresolved. The CDR3 is made up of 13 amino acids. V was trimmed by 6 bases and J by 3 bases, leaving 11 bases between them.

This clonotype showed up many times. The chain is built from TRBV5-6 and TRBJ2-1, with TRBD1 identical over 9 bases. CDR3 length: 16 residues. Germline V gene data show CDR1 as SGHDT and CDR2 as YYEEEE. With V trimmed by 0 bases and J by 4 bases, 5 bases remained unmatched. In nucleotides, the CDR3 is TGTGCCAGCAGCTTGGAGGACAGGGGAAGTTACAATGAGCAGTTCTTC. Its translation is CASSLEDRGSYNEQFF.

This clonotype was found a few times. The chain employs TRBV5-4 and TRBJ2-1, with D maybe TRBD2 (6 bases). The CDR3 is made up of 14 amino acids. V was trimmed by 4 bases and J by 7 bases, leaving 15 bases between them. In germline, CDR1 is SGHNT, CDR2 YYREEE (reference sequence). CDR3 bases: TGTGCCAGCAGCCGATTGGCTAGCGAGAATGAGCAGTTCTTC. As protein: CASSRLASENEQFF.

This clonotype was seen repeatedly, ten times or more. The chain carries TRBV20-1 and TRBJ2-4; no firm D call. V lost 6 bases and J 3 bases, leaving 15 bases between the germline ends. The CDR3 runs 14 residues. The germline gives CDR1 DFQATT, CDR2 SNEGSKA (reference sequence). The CDR3 DNA reads TGCAGTGCCCTAATACCGTTGGGCAAAAACATTCAGTACTTC. This codes for CSALIPLGKNIQYF.

Many counts were recorded for this clonotype. The CDR3 region is CASSPSGPSYEQYF. The CDR3 nucleotides are TGTGCCAGCAGTCCTAGCGGGCCCTCCTACGAGCAGTACTTC. The chain recombines TRBV6-2 or TRBV6-3 with TRBJ2-7, with 8 bases matching TRBD2. The CDR3 totals 14 residues. The V gene's germline CDR1 is MNHEY and CDR2 SVGEGT. V was pared by 5 bases and J by 0 bases, with 3 bases of the junction left unmatched.

This clonotype has a handful of counts. The genes are TRBV14 and TRBJ2-5, with 8 bases fitting TRBD2. V gave up 1 base and J gave up 5 bases; unmatched junction bases: 9. The CDR3 is 16 amino acids. The germline V gene encodes CDR1 SGHDN and CDR2 FVKESK. This CDR3 is CASSQVIGLAVETQYF. CDR3 DNA sequence: TGTGCCAGCAGCCAAGTTATCGGACTAGCAGTCGAGACCCAGTACTTC. Based on the CDR3 plus reference TRBV14 and TRBJ2-5, the full variable domain is EAGVTQFPSHSVIEKGQTVTLRCDPISGHDNLYWYRRVMGKEIKFLLHFVKESKQDESGMPNNRFLAERTGGTYSTLKVQPAELEDSGVYFCASSQVIGLAVETQYFGPGTRLLVL.

This clonotype was detected a few times. V gene TRBV5-4 combines with J gene TRBJ1-1, with 8 bases matching TRBD1. CDR1 and CDR2 (germline): SGHNT, YYREEE (reference sequence). The ends lost 4 bases at V and 1 base at J; junction bases unmatched: 12. The CDR3 runs to 17 residues. CDR3 amino acids: CASSPGFFRGQNTEAFF. CDR3 DNA sequence: TGTGCCAGCAGCCCTGGCTTTTTCAGGGGGCAGAACACTGAAGCTTTCTTT.

The J gene is TRBJ1-1, the V gene TRBV4-1, with 8 bases identical to TRBD1. Looked up from germline, CDR1 is MGHRA and CDR2 is YSYEKL. This CDR3 comprises 15 residues. V was clipped by 5 bases and J by 4 bases; unmatched bases: 9. In nucleotides, the CDR3 is TGCGCCAGCAGCTTCTACAGGGGGATTTTCACTGAAGCTTTCTTT. Translated: CASSFYRGIFTEAFF.

The chain couples TRBV20-1 to TRBJ1-6; D is unresolved. V shed 6 bases and J shed 7 bases, with 16 bases lying between them. CDR1 and CDR2 (germline): DFQATT, SNEGSKA (reference sequence). This CDR3 has 14 residues. The CDR3: CSARSEGQNSPLHF. The CDR3 DNA sequence: TGCAGTGCCCGGTCGGAGGGTCAAAATTCACCCCTCCACTTT.